This T cell receptor beta chain appears in the sequencing data of a study of Graves' ophthalmopathy and Graves' hyperthyroidism. Amplification targeted the TCR beta CDR3 regions, with RNA transcripts as the source material. First-round RT-PCR with HTBI primers preceded a second-round multiplex PCR. One entry per CDR3 protein results from TCRdb running MiXCR on the multiplex PCR reads. The sample holds roughly 480,000 distinct CDR3 sequences, around an eighth seen once. Out of around 10 ml of fresh peripheral blood, PBMCs were obtained. General study findings and limits: With over 85% sensitivity and around 80% specificity, a 13-signature model separated ophthalmopathy from stable hyperthyroidism. Blood contained most expanded thyroid clonotypes exceeding 0.001 frequency.

CDR1 SQVTM and CDR2 ANQGSEA come from the germline V gene. The V and J ends lost 0 bases and 3 bases respectively, with 3 bases between them. This CDR3 has 11 residues. In this sample, this clonotype turned up a few times. Its antigen is unidentified. This sequence joins TRBV29-1 and TRBJ2-7; D unclear. The receptor was derived from a woman between 25 and 40 years old with Graves' ophthalmopathy. Sample: blood. The CDR3 protein is CSVEDFYEQYF. The CDR3 region has the DNA TGCAGCGTTGAAGACTTCTACGAGCAGTACTTC.